The 23 T cell receptor beta chains reported below all come from one sample, sequenced in a study of cytomegalovirus exposure and HLA in healthy donors. A multiplex PCR was run with 60 Vbeta primers and 13 Jbeta primers. TCRdb's table, derived via immunoSEQ multiplex PCR, lists solely in-frame clones and lacks some. The data contain more than 35,000 clones, 68% of them singletons. The sample comprised PBMCs. These receptors were obtained from a man in his forties in good health and CMV-seronegative.

The chain carries TRBV6-5 and TRBJ2-1; a possible D gene is TRBD1 (5 bases). The CDR3 runs 15 residues. Germline lookup yields CDR1 MNHEY and CDR2 SVGAGI. Between the trimmed V and J ends, which lost 1 base and 9 bases, there was a span of 16 bases. Here the CDR3 DNA reads TGTGCCAGCAGTTACTTGCTGGGCAGGGTTGGTGAGCAGTTCTTC. This encodes CASSYLLGRVGEQFF.

CDR3 coding DNA: TGTGCCAGCAGCTTGGGGCCCGACAGACCTCCCGGCTACACCTTC. This gives the protein CASSLGPDRPPGYTF. The chain employs TRBV5-4 and TRBJ1-2, with a weak D call TRBD1 (5 bases). The CDR3 consists of 15 residues. Germline CDR1 and CDR2: SGHNT and YYREEE (reference sequence). V was shortened by 0 bases and J by 8 bases, with 17 bases between the two germline ends.

V and J are TRBV5-1 and TRBJ2-4, with D possibly being TRBD1 (5 bases). Germline V gives CDR1 SGHRS, CDR2 YFSETQ. The CDR3 length is 15 residues. The V end was cut by 2 bases, the J end by 6 bases, with 15 bases between. CDR3 sequence (DNA): TGCGCCAGCAGCTTTAAGGGGCAGAATGGAAACATTCAGTACTTC. Encoded protein: CASSFKGQNGNIQYF.

V gene TRBV9 combines with J gene TRBJ1-4; 9 positions agree with TRBD1. V was pared by 3 bases and J by 4 bases, with 4 bases of the junction left unmatched. Germline CDR1 and CDR2: SGDLS and YYNGEE. The CDR3 has 15 amino acids. The CDR3 DNA sequence: TGTGCCAGCAGCGGAGGGACAGGGATTAATGAAAAACTGTTTTTT. This codes for CASSGGTGINEKLFF.

As DNA, the CDR3 is TGTGCCAGCAGCCGCGGGACAGTCCAAGAGACCCAGTACTTC. This codes for CASSRGTVQETQYF. The rearrangement links TRBV7-6 to TRBJ2-5; TRBD1 is a possible D gene (7 bases). Germline-derived CDR1 and CDR2 are SGHVS and FNYEAQ. The length of the CDR3 is 14 residues. The V and J ends lost 5 bases and 1 base respectively, with 11 bases between them. The full variable domain, completed using reference TRBV7-6 and TRBJ2-5, is GAGVSQSPRYKVTKRGQDVALRCDPISGHVSLYWYRQALGQGPEFLTYFNYEAQQDKSGLPNDRFSAERPEGSISTLTIQRTEQRDSAMYRCASSRGTVQETQYFGPGTRLLVL.

V and J are TRBV15 and TRBJ2-5, with TRBD2 matching 9 bases. Trimming took 2 bases from V and 2 from J; bases not matched to a gene: 6. Germline CDR1 LNHNV, CDR2 YYDKDF (reference sequence). The CDR3 contains 16 residues. The CDR3 sequence is CATSRRLSGGQETQYF. CDR3 coding DNA: TGTGCCACCAGCAGACGACTTAGCGGGGGACAAGAGACCCAGTACTTC.

The rearrangement joins TRBV6-1 to TRBJ1-6; TRBD1 might be the D (6 bases). Trimming pared 6 bases from V and 7 bases from J, leaving 13 bases between. The CDR3 runs 14 residues. Germline lookup yields CDR1 MNHNS and CDR2 SASEGT. CDR3 nucleotides: TGTGCCAGCAGGGGGCCAGGGGACAATTCACCCCTCCACTTT. Its protein is CASRGPGDNSPLHF.

The chain is built from TRBV4-3 and TRBJ1-2; 7 nucleotides line up with TRBD1. Germline V gene sequence: CDR1 LGHNA, CDR2 YSLEER. V was clipped by 0 bases and J by 8 bases; unmatched bases: 9. The CDR3 covers 15 residues. CDR3 coding DNA: TGCGCCAGCAGCCAAGATCCCAGGACAGGTGGGGGCTACACCTTC. Protein product: CASSQDPRTGGGYTF.

The rearrangement uses TRBV15 and TRBJ2-7; D ambiguous. Deletions cut 1 base from V and 3 bases from J, with 10 bases between. Per germline, CDR1 LNHNV and CDR2 YYDKDF (reference sequence). The CDR3 runs 14 residues. The CDR3 is CATSRVLENYEQYF. For the CDR3, the DNA is TGTGCCACCAGCAGAGTATTAGAAAACTACGAGCAGTACTTC.

This chain uses TRBV4-1 with TRBJ2-5; 12 bases are a match to TRBD2. The CDR3 loop spans 15 amino acids. Germline V CDR1 and CDR2: MGHRA, YSYEKL. Trimming took 3 bases from V and 2 from J; bases not matched to a gene: 1. CDR3 protein: CASSHLAGGQETQYF. The CDR3 DNA is TGCGCCAGCAGCCACCTAGCGGGGGGGCAAGAGACCCAGTACTTC.

This clone was observed a few times. This chain connects TRBV6-1 to TRBJ2-3; possibly TRBD1 for D (5 bases). Deletions cut 7 bases from V and 2 bases from J, with 10 bases between. This CDR3 has 13 amino acids. The germline V gene has CDR1 MNHNS and CDR2 SASEGT. The CDR3 nucleotides are TGTGCCAGCACTGGCAGGGACACAGATACGCAGTATTTT. This sequence encodes CASTGRDTDTQYF.

V gene TRBV4-3 combines with J gene TRBJ1-1; 7 bases map to TRBD1. The germline V gene encodes CDR1 LGHNA and CDR2 YSLEER. The CDR3 length is 15 residues. J was trimmed by 4 bases and V by 0 bases; bases with no gene match: 5. The CDR3 region is CASSQDTGEGTEAFF. CDR3 nucleotide sequence: TGCGCCAGCAGCCAAGATACAGGGGAAGGCACTGAAGCTTTCTTT.

In its sample, this clone was seen once. This sequence joins TRBV25-1 and TRBJ1-2; no clear D. Trimming removed 3 bases from V and 8 bases from J, with 19 bases in between. The length of the CDR3 is 15 residues. The germline gives CDR1 MGHDK, CDR2 SYGVNS. The CDR3 coding sequence is TGTGCCAGCAGTGACTTGACCTCAACTATGAACGGCTACACCTTC. Residues: CASSDLTSTMNGYTF.

V gene TRBV6-1 combines with J gene TRBJ2-1; tentatively, D is TRBD1 (5 bases). Germline CDR1 and CDR2: MNHNS and SASEGT. CDR3 length: 14 amino acids. Trimming shortened V by 0 bases and J by 4 bases, and 7 bases separated the two germline ends. The CDR3 protein is CASSEARQYNEQFF. The CDR3 DNA is TGTGCCAGCAGTGAAGCGCGACAGTACAATGAGCAGTTCTTC.

In its sample, this clone was seen once. The CDR3 DNA sequence: TGTGCCAGCTCCCTTGGACACCTGAACACTGAAGCTTTCTTT. Translation gives CASSLGHLNTEAFF. J is TRBJ1-1 and V is TRBV18; D possibly corresponds to TRBD1 (5 bases). Trimming stripped 6 bases from V and 0 bases from J, with 11 bases between. CDR3 length: 14 amino acids. Germline-derived CDR1 and CDR2 are KGHSH and LQKENI.

Remarks on this clone: At one of its ends the junction is not consistent with the germline gene, which may arise from a read error. The chain has TRBV4-1 and TRBJ1-2, with D unresolved. The CDR3 covers 12 residues. Germline assignment: CDR1 MGHRA and CDR2 YSYEKL. In nucleotides, the CDR3 is TGCGCCAGCAGCCAAGACGGGTTTGGCTGCACCTTC. Protein: CASSQDGFGCTF.

This clone came up once. V is TRBV6-5 and J is TRBJ2-3; 10 bases are shared with TRBD1. With V trimmed by 7 bases and J by 2 bases, 3 bases remained unmatched. CDR3 length: 14 amino acids. Germline assignment: CDR1 MNHEY and CDR2 SVGAGI. The CDR3 region has the DNA TGTGCCAGCACGGGGACAGGGGCCACAGATACGCAGTATTTT. Its translation is CASTGTGATDTQYF.

The V and J genes are TRBV7-8 and TRBJ1-4; no clear D gene. The CDR3 is made up of 14 amino acids. CDR1 is SGHVS, CDR2 FQNEAQ, per germline. The V end was cut by 1 base, the J end by 8 bases, with 11 bases between. As DNA, the CDR3 is TGTGCCAGCAGCTTAGTTTCAGTAAACGAAAAACTGTTTTTT. This codes for CASSLVSVNEKLFF.

The rearrangement uses TRBV20-1 and TRBJ1-2; D perhaps matches TRBD1 (5 bases). CDR3 length: 11 residues. V lost 6 bases, J lost 7 bases, and 12 bases lay in between. CDR1 is DFQATT, CDR2 SNEGSKA, per germline (reference sequence). The CDR3 region has the DNA TGCAGTGCGGACACCAGTCGTGGCTACACCTTC. Protein: CSADTSRGYTF.

This chain joins TRBV15 and TRBJ1-2; tentative D call: TRBD1 (6 bases). Looked up from germline, CDR1 is LNHNV and CDR2 is YYDKDF (reference sequence). This CDR3 contains 14 residues. Between the trimmed V and J ends, which lost 0 bases and 4 bases, there was a span of 9 bases. The CDR3 loop reads CATSRDRQAYGYTF. CDR3 sequence (DNA): TGTGCCACCAGCAGAGATAGACAGGCCTATGGCTACACCTTC.

The table lists this clone with a few counts. The genes are TRBV7-2 and TRBJ1-1; 12 positions agree with TRBD1. This CDR3 has 19 amino acids. V was clipped by 5 bases and J by 0 bases; unmatched bases: 13. Per the germline V gene, CDR1 is SGHTA and CDR2 is FQGNSA. The CDR3 sequence: CASSRGQGAGRGMNTEAFF. The CDR3 nucleotides are TGTGCCAGCAGCCGGGGACAGGGGGCCGGTCGGGGTATGAACACTGAAGCTTTCTTT.

The genes are TRBV5-6 and TRBJ1-1; TRBD1 matches 10 bases. V shed 3 bases, J shed 0 bases, and the junction held 5 bases outside the gene matches. Germline-derived CDR1 and CDR2 are SGHDT and YYEEEE. CDR3 length: 16 residues. In DNA form, the CDR3 reads TGTGCCAGCAGCTCCGACAGGGGGCTGATGAACACTGAAGCTTTCTTT. Protein: CASSSDRGLMNTEAFF.

The chain carries TRBV4-2 and TRBJ2-1; 7 bases are a match to TRBD2. V dropped 4 bases and J dropped 0; count of bases not matched to a gene: 15. CDR1 is LGHNA and CDR2 is YNFKEQ in the germline V gene. This CDR3 has 19 amino acids. The DNA for the CDR3 is TGTGCCAGCAGCCGGGATCCGGATAGCGGGTCGAGCTCCTACAATGAGCAGTTCTTC. Amino acid sequence: CASSRDPDSGSSSYNEQFF.